This T cell receptor (beta chain) is drawn from a study of T cells in Graves' hyperthyroidism and ophthalmopathy. Study as a whole: Specimen type is peripheral blood, collected at initial diagnosis prior to any treatment. General study points: Within blood appeared most thyroid clonotypes that had expanded above 0.001.

There were TCR beta CDR3 regions amplified from RNA transcripts. In the first-round RT-PCR of the TCR CDR3, the HTBI primer set was used. From the multiplex PCR reads, TCRdb called clonotypes with MiXCR, one entry per CDR3 protein. The table shows hundreds of thousands of distinct CDR3 sequences, with roughly 15% occurring only once. The V end was cut by 4 bases, the J end by 10 bases, with 12 bases between. Germline CDR1 and CDR2: KGHDR and SFDVKD. This CDR3 has 12 residues. Exclusions: uncontrolled infection, other autoimmune disease, pregnancy, lactation. A roughly 9.3 ml volume of fresh peripheral blood provided the PBMCs. This clonotype showed up just a few times. Its antigen is not known.

The chain carries TRBV24-1 and TRBJ1-1; perhaps TRBD1 as D (5 bases). Source material: blood. The sequence was collected from a woman aged 60-75 years with Graves' ophthalmopathy. The CDR3: CATSDPLGGAFF. DNA for the CDR3: TGTGCCACCAGTGACCCCTTGGGGGGAGCTTTCTTT.